The entry below describes one T cell receptor beta chain. Its antigen is currently unknown. TCRdb's table, derived via immunoSEQ multiplex PCR, lists solely in-frame clones and lacks some. Of 40,000 to 45,000 clones in the sample, around 76% were seen once. After expansion with viral peptide pools in the ViraFEST assay, antigen-specific CD4+ T cells were sequenced. The culture ran for approximately 10 days, and then CD4+ T cells were isolated. The healthy vaccine recipients, who had no prior SARS-CoV-2 infection, showed negative nucleocapsid antibodies. This entry belongs to a study of vaccination effects on CD4 cells after COVID-19. Study-wide results and caveats: In the study, convalescent patients were few, and early post-infection timepoints were absent. From healthy vaccinees, only 1 of 255 vaccine-induced clones also reacted to common cold coronaviruses.

V was shortened by 4 bases and J by 0 bases, with 22 bases between the two germline ends. CDR1 SGHTS and CDR2 YDEGEE come from the germline V gene. This CDR3 is 18 amino acids long. Material: CD4+ T cells from PBMCs cultured with SARS-CoV-2 spike peptides, obtained before COVID-19 vaccination. V is TRBV5-8 and J is TRBJ1-1; D is undetermined. The TCR was taken from a human donor who received a COVID-19 vaccine. CDR3 in DNA: TGTGCCAGCAGCCATATTGACTCGGATGAAGAAATGAACACTGAAGCTTTCTTT. Translating it yields CASSHIDSDEEMNTEAFF.